This T cell receptor beta chain derives from a study of T cells in Graves' hyperthyroidism and ophthalmopathy. Study findings and constraints: The majority of expanded thyroid clonotypes above 0.001 also appeared in blood.

Patients were excluded because of uncontrolled infection, other autoimmune disease, pregnancy or lactation. This clonotype was seen ten or more times. Its target is unknown. Amplification yielded TCR beta CDR3 regions, with RNA transcripts as the source. TCR CDR3 underwent first-round RT-PCR with the HTBI primer set. A single record per CDR3 protein comes from TCRdb applying MiXCR to the multiplex PCR reads. The sample lists about 260,000 distinct CDR3 sequences, 15% to 20% occurring once. Sequencing was performed on blood. The receptor comes from a woman between 18 and 29 years old with Graves' ophthalmopathy.

CDR3 DNA sequence: TGCAGCGCTCGGACAGGGTACGGGCAGCCCCAGCATTTT. Translating it yields CSARTGYGQPQHF. The chain is built from TRBV29-1 and TRBJ1-5, with 8 bases fitting TRBD1. With 7 bases clipped from V and 7 bases from J, the junction kept 9 bases outside the gene matches. The length of the CDR3 is 13 residues. Germline V gives CDR1 SQVTM, CDR2 ANQGSEA.